This T cell receptor (beta chain) was sequenced during a study of OX40 agonist ivuxolimab in advanced cancers. The study's findings and limits: Expanded clones were, on average, more numerous in CD8+ T cells than in CD4+.

Note on this clone: The antigen remains undetermined.

The V gene lost 3 bases and the J gene lost 5 bases, with 10 bases spanning the gap. The CDR3 extends over 13 amino acids. Per germline, CDR1 SGHAT and CDR2 FQNNGV. Profiling relied on immunoSEQ multiplex PCR, and the TCRdb table lists in-frame clones only, not all of them. The table records about 77,000 clones, around 82% of them present only once. Source: CD4+ or CD8+ T cells sorted from blood, taken in a trial of the OX40 agonist ivuxolimab. V and J are TRBV11-2 and TRBJ2-5; no definite D call. The origin of this receptor is an adult with an advanced solid tumor such as melanoma, head and neck, liver or kidney cancer. In DNA form, the CDR3 reads TGTGCCAGCAGCTTCCTTAGTGGGGAGACCCAGTACTTC. This translates into CASSFLSGETQYF. The full variable domain, rest sourced from reference TRBV11-2 and TRBJ2-5, is EAGVAQSPRYKIIEKRQSVAFWCNPISGHATLYWYQQILGQGPKLLIQFQNNGVVDDSQLPKDRFSAERLKGVDSTLKIQPAKLEDSAVYLCASSFLSGETQYFGPGTRLLVL.